These 21 T cell receptor beta chains share one sample of origin, sequenced in a study of prognosis after radiotherapy for stage I lung cancer. Amplicons of TCR beta CDR3 were generated from genomic DNA by two-round multiplex PCR. Amplification during the initial PCR round employed primers specific to each TRBV and TRBJ gene. Each CDR3 protein is one row after TCRdb ran MiXCR on the multiplex PCR reads. The sample holds about 17,000 distinct CDR3 sequences, approximately 15% seen once. The source was PBMCs, collected before or after stereotactic body radiation therapy (not recorded which). These receptors were collected from a donor aged 50 or older with non-small cell lung cancer.

With regard to this clonotype: This likely reflects a read error, since a far larger clone is one base away. The rearrangement links TRBV19 to TRBJ2-7; TRBD1 matches at 10 bases. The germline gives CDR1 LNHDA, CDR2 SQIVND (reference sequence). This CDR3 spans 16 amino acids. V gave up 0 bases and J gave up 7 bases; unmatched junction bases: 9. CDR3 protein: CASSIDHDRGRNEQYF. The CDR3 nucleotides read TGTGCCAGTAGTATAGATCACGACAGGGGGCGCAATGAGCAGTACTTC.

Many counts were recorded for this clonotype. The chain carries TRBV7-3 and TRBJ2-1, with D perhaps matching TRBD1 (6 bases). V dropped 2 bases and J dropped 6 bases, with 17 bases sitting between them. CDR3 size: 16 residues. Germline assignment: CDR1 SGHTA and CDR2 FQGTGA. CDR3 amino acids: CASSLVQGRYGNEQFF. In nucleotides, the CDR3 is TGTGCCAGCAGCTTAGTACAGGGTAGGTACGGCAATGAGCAGTTCTTC. Together with reference TRBV7-3 and TRBJ2-1, the CDR3 gives the full variable domain: GAGVSQTPSNKVTEKGKYVELRCDPISGHTALYWYRQSLGQGPEFLIYFQGTGAADDSGLPNDRFFAVRPEGSVSTLKIQRTERGDSAVYLCASSLVQGRYGNEQFFGPGTRLTVL.

In this sample, this clonotype turned up many times. CDR3 sequence reads: CASSLFLAGVETQYF. For the CDR3, the DNA is TGTGCCAGCAGTTTATTTTTAGCGGGAGTTGAGACCCAGTACTTC. The chain carries TRBV28 and TRBJ2-5; TRBD2 matches 9 bases. Unmatched junction bases numbered 5, after V lost 1 base and J lost 5 bases. Germline V lookup: CDR1 MDHEN, CDR2 SYDVKM. The CDR3 length is 15 residues.

This clonotype was observed many times. V usage is TRBV19 and J usage is TRBJ1-2, with D perhaps TRBD1 (5 bases). Germline-derived CDR1 and CDR2 are LNHDA and SQIVND (reference sequence). V lost 3 bases and J 7 bases, leaving 12 bases between the germline ends. This CDR3 has 13 residues. This CDR3 is CASSMVGVGGYTF. The CDR3 DNA reads TGTGCCAGTAGTATGGTGGGGGTAGGTGGCTACACCTTC. Variable domain in full (rest from reference TRBV19 and TRBJ1-2): DGGITQSPKYLFRKEGQNVTLSCEQNLNHDAMYWYRQDPGQGLRLIYYSQIVNDFQKGDIAEGYSVSREKKESFPLTVTSAQKNPTAFYLCASSMVGVGGYTFGSGTRLTVV.

The table lists this clonotype with many counts. CDR3 sequence reads: CSVVADAEYNEQFF. DNA for the CDR3: TGCAGCGTCGTGGCGGACGCAGAATACAATGAGCAGTTCTTC. The chain recombines TRBV29-1 with TRBJ2-1; D remains unclear. There are 14 residues in the CDR3. Per germline, CDR1 SQVTM and CDR2 ANQGSEA. V was cut by 6 bases and J by 4 bases, with 16 bases left in between.

This clonotype was detected ten times or more. The gene calls are TRBV6-1 and TRBJ2-7; the D gene is possibly TRBD1 (6 bases). The CDR3 has 15 amino acids. V lost 5 bases and J lost 3, with 17 bases in between. Per the germline V gene, CDR1 is MNHNS and CDR2 is SASEGT. The CDR3 loop reads CASSNNRDNHYEQYV. CDR3 in DNA: TGTGCCAGCAGTAACAACCGGGACAACCACTACGAGCAGTACGTC.

Comment on this clonotype: A far larger clone is just one base off, so this is likely a read error. V is TRBV12-3 or TRBV12-4 and J is TRBJ2-5; the match to TRBD2 covers 13 bases. The CDR3 runs 17 residues. In nucleotides, the CDR3 is TGTGCCAGCAGTTTGCCTACTAGCGGGAGGGTCTACAATGAGCAGTTATTC. As protein: CASSLPTSGRVYNEQLF.

This clonotype is medium-sized. The chain combines TRBV28 with TRBJ2-7, with D maybe TRBD2 (6 bases). The germline V gene has CDR1 MDHEN and CDR2 SYDVKM. This CDR3 comprises 14 residues. V gave up 6 bases and J gave up 3 bases, with 15 bases separating them. The CDR3 bases are TGTGCCAGCAGCTCCACTGGAGGGTTCTACGAGCAGTACTTC. Translation: CASSSTGGFYEQYF.

This clonotype was detected ten times or more. The chain carries TRBV18 and TRBJ2-3, with D possibly matching TRBD2 (5 bases). V dropped 2 bases and J dropped 1 base, with 16 bases sitting between them. Germline V gene lookup returns CDR1 KGHSH and CDR2 LQKENI. CDR3 size: 17 residues. CDR3 coding DNA: TGTGCCAGCTCACCAGATAGAGGGTCCTTCGGCACAGATACGCAGTATTTT. Its protein is CASSPDRGSFGTDTQYF. Combining the CDR3 with reference TRBV18 and TRBJ2-3 gives the whole variable domain NAGVMQNPRHLVRRRGQEARLRCSPMKGHSHVYWYRQLPEEGLKFMVYLQKENIIDESGMPKERFSAEFPKEGPSILRIQQVVRGDSAAYFCASSPDRGSFGTDTQYFGPGTRLTVL.

In its sample, this clonotype was seen many times. The chain couples TRBV7-2 to TRBJ2-3; D unresolved. The CDR3 is made up of 11 amino acids. Germline V gene lookup returns CDR1 SGHTA and CDR2 FQGNSA. Between the trimmed V and J ends, which lost 4 bases and 3 bases, there was a span of 2 bases. The CDR3 protein is CASSWTDTQYF. CDR3 DNA sequence: TGTGCCAGCAGCTGGACAGATACGCAGTATTTT.

The sample holds many counts of this clonotype. The chain recombines TRBV14 with TRBJ2-5, with D perhaps matching TRBD2 (5 bases). The germline V gene encodes CDR1 SGHDN and CDR2 FVKESK. V was shortened by 4 bases and J by 0 bases, with 12 bases between the two germline ends. This CDR3 contains 15 residues. As DNA, the CDR3 is TGTGCCAGCAGCCGGCCGGGAAAGAACCAAGAGACCCAGTACTTC. Protein sequence: CASSRPGKNQETQYF.

There are many counts of this clonotype. The CDR3 is CASPRQRGDTDTQYF. The CDR3 DNA follows: TGTGCCAGCCCACGCCAAAGGGGGGATACAGATACGCAGTATTTT. V usage is TRBV18 and J usage is TRBJ2-3; possibly TRBD1 or TRBD2 for D (6 bases each). Germline V lookup: CDR1 KGHSH, CDR2 LQKENI. The CDR3 runs 15 residues. V was cut by 8 bases and J by 3 bases, with 18 bases left in between.

This clonotype has a count of ten or more. The genes are TRBV7-3 and TRBJ2-1; 9 bases line up with TRBD1. CDR3 length equals 16 residues. V gave up 1 base and J gave up 7 bases; unmatched junction bases: 8. Germline V CDR1 and CDR2: SGHTA, FQGTGA. Here the CDR3 DNA reads TGTGCCAGCAGCTTAAGGGGGACAGGGATGTGGAATGAGCAGTTCTTC. As protein: CASSLRGTGMWNEQFF.

This clonotype has a handful of counts. A much larger clone is a single base away; this may be a read error. The chain combines TRBV6-5 with TRBJ1-1, with D uncertain. The germline V gene has CDR1 MNHEY and CDR2 SVGAGI. This CDR3 region has 13 residues. CDR3 sequence: CTSSYAPADEAFF. DNA of the CDR3: TGTACCAGCAGTTACGCGCCGGCCGATGAAGCTTTCTTT.

This clonotype was recorded many times. The chain couples TRBV5-1 to TRBJ1-2; tentatively, D is TRBD1 (6 bases). From germline, CDR1 is SGHRS and CDR2 YFSETQ. V was trimmed by 0 bases and J by 8 bases, leaving 11 bases between them. The CDR3 is 13 residues long. The CDR3 bases are TGCGCCAGCAGCTTGGCCGCAGGGGAAGGCTACACCTTC. Protein: CASSLAAGEGYTF. Complete variable domain (other parts from reference TRBV5-1 and TRBJ1-2): KAGVTQTPRYLIKTRGQQVTLSCSPISGHRSVSWYQQTPGQGLQFLFEYFSETQRNKGNFPGRFSGRQFSNSRSEMNVSTLELGDSALYLCASSLAAGEGYTFGSGTRLTVV.

This clonotype was observed many times. This chain links TRBV18 with TRBJ2-1; 10 nucleotides agree with TRBD1. V was pared by 3 bases and J by 13 bases, with 9 bases of the junction left unmatched. The CDR3 spans 14 residues. Germline V gene lookup returns CDR1 KGHSH and CDR2 LQKENI. The CDR3 DNA follows: TGTGCCAGCTCACCCGAGGGACAGGGGATTGGCCAGTTCTTC. Amino acids: CASSPEGQGIGQFF.

The chain couples TRBV15 to TRBJ2-7; 7 nucleotides agree with TRBD1. The length of the CDR3 is 14 residues. Germline loops: CDR1 LNHNV, CDR2 YYDKDF (reference sequence). Germline trimming cut 1 base from V and 5 bases from J; bases unmatched to any gene: 5. As DNA, the CDR3 is TGTGCCACCAGCAGAGCAGAGGGGGCGAACGAGCAGTACGTC. It is translated as CATSRAEGANEQYV.

This clonotype counts as medium-sized (0.01 to 0.1%). The chain has TRBV11-2 and TRBJ1-2, with D maybe TRBD1 (6 bases). The length of the CDR3 is 17 residues. From germline, CDR1 is SGHAT and CDR2 FQNNGV. Trimming stripped 5 bases from V and 2 bases from J, with 21 bases between. The CDR3 coding sequence is TGTGCCAGCAGCGATCATAGGGCAGGGGTTGCCAACTATGGCTACACCTTC. This codes for CASSDHRAGVANYGYTF.

This clonotype was observed at least ten times. This chain connects TRBV6-1 to TRBJ1-4; D ambiguous. Germline V gives CDR1 MNHNS, CDR2 SASEGT. The CDR3 extends over 14 amino acids. Trimming left V 6 bases short and J 6 bases short, with 14 bases between. The CDR3 spells CASRDAGWDEKLFF. CDR3 DNA sequence: TGTGCCAGCAGGGACGCCGGTTGGGATGAAAAACTGTTTTTT.

This clonotype showed up many times. This chain links TRBV6-1 with TRBJ2-4, with 10 nucleotides matching TRBD1. The junction had 5 bases not matched to a gene; V was cut back by 5 bases and J by 1 base. The CDR3 covers 16 residues. Germline CDR1 and CDR2: MNHNS and SASEGT. The CDR3 DNA reads as TGTGCCAGCAGTCAGGGACAGGGGATCGCCAAAAACATTCAGTACTTC. It yields the protein CASSQGQGIAKNIQYF.

Ten or more counts support this clonotype. The chain combines TRBV7-9 with TRBJ2-7; D may match TRBD1 or TRBD2 (5 bases each). The V gene's germline CDR1 is SEHNR and CDR2 FQNEAQ (reference sequence). V was trimmed by 5 bases and J by 2 bases, leaving 22 bases between them. The CDR3 is made up of 17 amino acids. The CDR3 sequence is CASSAQYYAGTAYEQYF. For the CDR3, the DNA is TGTGCCAGCAGCGCCCAATACTATGCCGGGACGGCCTACGAGCAGTACTTC.